This TCR beta chain was retrieved from a study of blood T cell repertoires in COVID-19. Per the study methods: Amplification with reference gene primers provided the estimates of nucleated cell counts. TCRdb keeps only in-frame clones here, not all; method: immunoSEQ multiplex PCR. V and J calls and clone size are given by that table; D and trimming were obtained from the DNA. The table includes fewer than 250,000 clones, roughly 85% detected once. The germline CDR1 and CDR2 sequences are SGHNT and YYREEE (reference sequence). This CDR3 has 13 residues. V lost 4 bases to trimming and J lost 7 bases, with 11 bases between them. This clone was picked up one time.

Sequencing input: peripheral blood. This clonotype originated in a woman in her 40s with active or convalescent COVID-19. The J gene is TRBJ2-2, the V gene TRBV5-4; D may be TRBD2 (5 bases). The CDR3 DNA is TGTGCCAGCAGCCCACGAGGGAGCGGGGAGCTGTTTTTT. Residues: CASSPRGSGELFF.